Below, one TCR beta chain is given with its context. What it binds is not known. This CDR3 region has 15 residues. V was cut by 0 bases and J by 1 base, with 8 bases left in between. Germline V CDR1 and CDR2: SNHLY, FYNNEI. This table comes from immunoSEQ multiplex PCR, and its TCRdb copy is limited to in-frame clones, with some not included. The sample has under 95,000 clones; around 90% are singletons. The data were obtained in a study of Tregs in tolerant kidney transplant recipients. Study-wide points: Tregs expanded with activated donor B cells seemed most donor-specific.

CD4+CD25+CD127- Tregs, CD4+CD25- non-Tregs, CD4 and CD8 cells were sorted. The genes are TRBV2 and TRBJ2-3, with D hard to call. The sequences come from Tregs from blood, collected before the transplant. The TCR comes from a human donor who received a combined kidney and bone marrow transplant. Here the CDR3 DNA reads TGTGCCAGCAGTGAAGCGAGCCGGGGCACAGATACGCAGTATTTT. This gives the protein CASSEASRGTDTQYF.